This T cell receptor beta chain was found in a study of blood T cell repertoires in COVID-19. Looking at the study overall: Spain, Italy and the United States supplied samples that represented acute and convalescent COVID-19.

This CDR3 is built from 16 residues. J gave up 6 bases and V 3 bases, and 8 bases lay outside the gene matches. The germline V gene encodes CDR1 SGHVS and CDR2 FNYEAQ. Sequenced by immunoSEQ multiplex PCR; TCRdb stores in-frame clones only, minus some. Here the sample spans approximately 400,000 clones, 81% being singletons. Material: peripheral blood. The V and J genes are TRBV7-6 and TRBJ2-2; 9 positions match TRBD2. The origin of this receptor is a human donor with acute or convalescent COVID-19. The donor label of this sample is uncertain. The DNA of the CDR3 is TGTGCCAGCAGCTTTCTAGTAGCGGGAGCCCCCGGGGAGCTGTTTTTT. Its translation: CASSFLVAGAPGELFF.